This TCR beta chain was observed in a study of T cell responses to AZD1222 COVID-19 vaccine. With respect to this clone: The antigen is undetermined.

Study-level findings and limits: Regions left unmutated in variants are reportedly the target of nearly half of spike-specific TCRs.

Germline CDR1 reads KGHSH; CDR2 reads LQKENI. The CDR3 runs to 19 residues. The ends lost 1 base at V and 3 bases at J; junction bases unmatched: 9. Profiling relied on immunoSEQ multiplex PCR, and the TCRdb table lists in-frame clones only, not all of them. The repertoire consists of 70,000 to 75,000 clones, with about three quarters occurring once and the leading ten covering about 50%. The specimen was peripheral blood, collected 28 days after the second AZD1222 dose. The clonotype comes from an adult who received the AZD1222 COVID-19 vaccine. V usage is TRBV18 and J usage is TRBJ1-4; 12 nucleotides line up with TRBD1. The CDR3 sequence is CASSPRGTGGGHANEKLFF. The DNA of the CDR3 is TGTGCCAGCTCACCACGCGGGACAGGGGGCGGACATGCTAATGAAAAACTGTTTTTT.